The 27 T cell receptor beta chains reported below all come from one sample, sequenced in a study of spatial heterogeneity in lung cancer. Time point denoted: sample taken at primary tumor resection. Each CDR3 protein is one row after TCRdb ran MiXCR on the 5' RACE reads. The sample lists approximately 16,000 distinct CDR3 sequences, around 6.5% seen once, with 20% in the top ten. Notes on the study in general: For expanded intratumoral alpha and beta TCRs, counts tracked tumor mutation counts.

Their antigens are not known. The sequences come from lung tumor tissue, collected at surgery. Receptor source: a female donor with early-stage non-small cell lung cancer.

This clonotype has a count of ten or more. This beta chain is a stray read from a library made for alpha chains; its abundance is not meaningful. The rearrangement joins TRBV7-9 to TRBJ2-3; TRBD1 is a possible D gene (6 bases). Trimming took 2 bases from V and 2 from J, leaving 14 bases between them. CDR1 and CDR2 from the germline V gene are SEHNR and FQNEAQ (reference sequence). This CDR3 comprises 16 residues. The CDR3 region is CASSLLGRGYTDTQYF. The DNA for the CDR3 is TGTGCCAGCAGCTTATTGGGCAGGGGATACACAGATACGCAGTATTTT.

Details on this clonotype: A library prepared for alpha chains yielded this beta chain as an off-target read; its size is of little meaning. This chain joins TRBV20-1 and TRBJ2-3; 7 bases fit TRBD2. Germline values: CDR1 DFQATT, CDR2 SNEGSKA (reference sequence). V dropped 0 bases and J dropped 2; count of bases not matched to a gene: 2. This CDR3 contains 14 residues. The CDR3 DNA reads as TGCAGTGCTAGAGATCTAGCGGCCACAGATACGCAGTATTTT. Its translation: CSARDLAATDTQYF.

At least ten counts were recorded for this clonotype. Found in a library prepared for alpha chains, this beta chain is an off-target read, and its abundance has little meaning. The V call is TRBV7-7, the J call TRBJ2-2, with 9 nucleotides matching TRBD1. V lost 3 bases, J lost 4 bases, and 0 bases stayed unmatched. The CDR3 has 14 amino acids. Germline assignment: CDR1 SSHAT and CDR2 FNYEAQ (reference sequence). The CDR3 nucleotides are TGTGCCAGCAGCTTGGACAGGGGCACCGGGGAGCTGTTTTTT. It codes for CASSLDRGTGELFF.

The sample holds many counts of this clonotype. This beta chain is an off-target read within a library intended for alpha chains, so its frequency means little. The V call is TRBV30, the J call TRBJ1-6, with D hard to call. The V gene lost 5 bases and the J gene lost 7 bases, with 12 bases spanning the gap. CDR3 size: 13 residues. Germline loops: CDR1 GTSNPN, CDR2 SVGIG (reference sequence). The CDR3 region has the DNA TGTGCCTGGGCCCCGGGAGCCAATTCACCCCTCCACTTT. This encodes CAWAPGANSPLHF.

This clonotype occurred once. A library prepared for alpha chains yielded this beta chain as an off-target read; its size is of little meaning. The CDR3 protein is CASSGTAADTQYF. CDR3 coding DNA: TGTGCCAGCAGTGGTACAGCCGCAGATACGCAGTATTTT. J is TRBJ2-3 and V is TRBV6-1; D not resolved. This CDR3 has 13 amino acids. The V gene lost 4 bases and the J gene lost 4 bases, with 9 bases spanning the gap. Germline CDR1 and CDR2: MNHNS and SASEGT.

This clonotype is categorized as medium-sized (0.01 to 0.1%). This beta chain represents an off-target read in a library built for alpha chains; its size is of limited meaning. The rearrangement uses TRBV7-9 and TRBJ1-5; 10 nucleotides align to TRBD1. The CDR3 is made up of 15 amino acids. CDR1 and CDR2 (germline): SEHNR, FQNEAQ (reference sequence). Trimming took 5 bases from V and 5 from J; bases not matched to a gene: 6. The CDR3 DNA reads TGTGCCAGCAGCGGACAGGGGGTAAGAGATCAGCCCCAGCATTTT. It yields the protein CASSGQGVRDQPQHF.

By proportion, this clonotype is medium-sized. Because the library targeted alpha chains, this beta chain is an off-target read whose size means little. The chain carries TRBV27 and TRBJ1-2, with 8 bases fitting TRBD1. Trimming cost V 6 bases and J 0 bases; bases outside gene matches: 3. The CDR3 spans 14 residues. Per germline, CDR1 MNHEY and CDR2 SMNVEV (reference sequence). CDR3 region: CASSLQGANYGYTF. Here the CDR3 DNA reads TGTGCCAGCAGCCTACAGGGGGCTAACTATGGCTACACCTTC.

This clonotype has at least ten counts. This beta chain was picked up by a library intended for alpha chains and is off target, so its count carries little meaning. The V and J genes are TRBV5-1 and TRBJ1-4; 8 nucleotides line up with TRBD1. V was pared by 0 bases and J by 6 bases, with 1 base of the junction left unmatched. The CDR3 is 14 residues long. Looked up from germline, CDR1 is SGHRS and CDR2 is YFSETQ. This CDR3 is CASSLGGQDEKLFF. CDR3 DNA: TGCGCCAGCAGCTTGGGGGGACAGGATGAAAAACTGTTTTTT.

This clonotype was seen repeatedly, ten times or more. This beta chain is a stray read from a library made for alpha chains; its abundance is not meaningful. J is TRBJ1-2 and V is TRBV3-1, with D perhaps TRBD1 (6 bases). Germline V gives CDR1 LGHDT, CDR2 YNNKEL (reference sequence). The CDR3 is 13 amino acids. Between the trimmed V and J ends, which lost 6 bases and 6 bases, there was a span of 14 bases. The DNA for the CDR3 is TGTGCCAGCAGGGACAGTCCAGGGAATGGCTACACCTTC. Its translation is CASRDSPGNGYTF.

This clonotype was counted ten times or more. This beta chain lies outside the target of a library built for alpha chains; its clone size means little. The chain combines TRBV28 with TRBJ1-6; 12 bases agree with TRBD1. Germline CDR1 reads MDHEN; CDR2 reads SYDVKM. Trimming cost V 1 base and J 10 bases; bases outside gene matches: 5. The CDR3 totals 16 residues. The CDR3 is CASSLSGQGANSPLHF. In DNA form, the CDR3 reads TGTGCCAGCAGTTTATCGGGACAGGGGGCAAACTCACCCCTCCACTTT.

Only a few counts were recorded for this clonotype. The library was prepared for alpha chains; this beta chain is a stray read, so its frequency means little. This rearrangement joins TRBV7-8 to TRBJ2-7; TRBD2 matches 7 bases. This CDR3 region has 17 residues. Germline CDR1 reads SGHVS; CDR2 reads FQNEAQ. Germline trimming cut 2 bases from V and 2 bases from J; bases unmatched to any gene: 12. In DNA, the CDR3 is TGTGCCAGCAGCTTATTGGGGGGGGAACAGGAGCCCTACGAGCAGTACTTC. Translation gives CASSLLGGEQEPYEQYF. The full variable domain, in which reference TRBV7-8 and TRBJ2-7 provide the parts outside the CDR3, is GAGVSQSPRYKVAKRGQDVALRCDPISGHVSLFWYQQALGQGPEFLTYFQNEAQLDKSGLPSDRFFAERPEGSVSTLKIQRTQQEDSAVYLCASSLLGGEQEPYEQYFGPGTRLTVT.

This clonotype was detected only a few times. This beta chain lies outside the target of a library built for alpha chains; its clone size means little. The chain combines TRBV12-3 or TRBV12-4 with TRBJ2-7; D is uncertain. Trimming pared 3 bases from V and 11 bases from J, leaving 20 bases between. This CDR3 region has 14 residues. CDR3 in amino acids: CASSFGDVATSEYF. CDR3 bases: TGTGCCAGCAGTTTCGGCGACGTGGCTACTTCGGAGTACTTC.

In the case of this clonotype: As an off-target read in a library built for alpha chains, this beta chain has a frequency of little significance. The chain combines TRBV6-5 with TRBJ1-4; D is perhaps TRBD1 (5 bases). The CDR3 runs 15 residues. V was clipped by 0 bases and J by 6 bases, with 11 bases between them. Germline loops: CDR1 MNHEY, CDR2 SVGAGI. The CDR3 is CASSYSGGGDEKLFF. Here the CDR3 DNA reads TGTGCCAGCAGTTACTCGGGGGGAGGGGATGAAAAACTGTTTTTT.

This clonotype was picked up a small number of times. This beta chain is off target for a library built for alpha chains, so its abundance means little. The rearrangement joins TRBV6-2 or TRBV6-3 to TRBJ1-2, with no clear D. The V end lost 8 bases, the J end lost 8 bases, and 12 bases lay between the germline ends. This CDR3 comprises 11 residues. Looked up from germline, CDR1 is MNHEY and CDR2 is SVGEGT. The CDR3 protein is CASGLSRGYTF. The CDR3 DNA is TGTGCCAGCGGCCTTAGTCGAGGCTACACCTTC.

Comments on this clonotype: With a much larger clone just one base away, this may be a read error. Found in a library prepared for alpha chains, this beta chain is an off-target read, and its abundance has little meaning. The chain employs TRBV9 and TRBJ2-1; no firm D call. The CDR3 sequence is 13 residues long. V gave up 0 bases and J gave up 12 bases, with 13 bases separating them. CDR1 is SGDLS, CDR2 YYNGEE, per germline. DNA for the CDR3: TGTGCCAGCAGCGTAGGGCATGAGACGGGGCAGTTCTTC. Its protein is CASSVGHETGQFF.

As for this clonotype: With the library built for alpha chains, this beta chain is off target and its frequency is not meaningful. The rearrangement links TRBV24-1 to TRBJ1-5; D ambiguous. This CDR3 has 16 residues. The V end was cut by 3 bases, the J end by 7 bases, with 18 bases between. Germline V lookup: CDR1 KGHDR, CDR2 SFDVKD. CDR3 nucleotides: TGTGCCACCAGTGATGGCGGCGGGAAGGGAGGACAGCCCCAGCATTTT. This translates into CATSDGGGKGGQPQHF.

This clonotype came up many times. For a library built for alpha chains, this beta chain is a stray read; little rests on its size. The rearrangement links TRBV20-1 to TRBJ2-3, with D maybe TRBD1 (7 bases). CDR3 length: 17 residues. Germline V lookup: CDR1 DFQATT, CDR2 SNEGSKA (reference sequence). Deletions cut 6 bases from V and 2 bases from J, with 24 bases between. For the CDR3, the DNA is TGCAGTGCCCATGGCAGGGGGGCCAGAGATTTCACAGATACGCAGTATTTT. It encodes CSAHGRGARDFTDTQYF.

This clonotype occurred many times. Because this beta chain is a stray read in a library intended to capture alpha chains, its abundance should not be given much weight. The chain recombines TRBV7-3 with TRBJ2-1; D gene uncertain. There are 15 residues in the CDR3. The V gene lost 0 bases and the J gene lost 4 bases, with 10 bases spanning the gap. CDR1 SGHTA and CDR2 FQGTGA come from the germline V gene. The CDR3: CASSLTRTFYNEQFF. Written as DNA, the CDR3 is TGTGCCAGCAGCTTAACTAGAACTTTTTACAATGAGCAGTTCTTC.

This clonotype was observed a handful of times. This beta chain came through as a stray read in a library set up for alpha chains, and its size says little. The CDR3 protein is CASSLSGMGCLPQHF. The CDR3, as DNA: TGTGCCAGCAGCTTATCGGGAATGGGGTGCCTTCCCCAGCATTTT. The chain combines TRBV7-2 with TRBJ1-5; the D is unclear. Germline V gene sequence: CDR1 SGHTA, CDR2 FQGNSA. This CDR3 comprises 15 residues. Trimming left V 2 bases short and J 10 bases short, with 18 bases between.

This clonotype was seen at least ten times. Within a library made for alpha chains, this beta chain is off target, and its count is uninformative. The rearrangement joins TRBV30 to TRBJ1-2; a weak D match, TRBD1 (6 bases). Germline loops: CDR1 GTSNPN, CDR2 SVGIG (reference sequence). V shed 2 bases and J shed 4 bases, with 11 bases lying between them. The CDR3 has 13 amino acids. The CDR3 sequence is CAWSPGGIYGYTF. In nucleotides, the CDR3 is TGTGCCTGGAGTCCGGGGGGCATCTATGGCTACACCTTC.

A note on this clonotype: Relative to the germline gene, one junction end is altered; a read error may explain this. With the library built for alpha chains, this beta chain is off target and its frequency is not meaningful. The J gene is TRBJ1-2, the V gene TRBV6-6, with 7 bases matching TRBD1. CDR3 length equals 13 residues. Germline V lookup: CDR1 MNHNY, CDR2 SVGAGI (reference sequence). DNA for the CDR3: TGTGCCAGCGACAGGGCCCCAGGGTATGGCTACATCTTC. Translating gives CASDRAPGYGYIF.

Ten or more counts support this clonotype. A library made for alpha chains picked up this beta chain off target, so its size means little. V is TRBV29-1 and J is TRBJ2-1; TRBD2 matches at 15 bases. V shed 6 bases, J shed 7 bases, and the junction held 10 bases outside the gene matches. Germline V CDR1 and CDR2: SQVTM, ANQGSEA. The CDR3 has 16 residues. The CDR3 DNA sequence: TGCAGCGTCGTTCCCGGGACTAGCGGGGGGCTGAATGAGCAGTTCTTC. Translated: CSVVPGTSGGLNEQFF.

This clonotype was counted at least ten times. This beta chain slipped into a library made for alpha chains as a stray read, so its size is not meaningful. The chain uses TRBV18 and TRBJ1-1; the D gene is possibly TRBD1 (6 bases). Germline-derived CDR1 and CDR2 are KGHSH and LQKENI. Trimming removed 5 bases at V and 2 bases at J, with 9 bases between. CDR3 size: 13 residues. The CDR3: CASSGDINTEAFF. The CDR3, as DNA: TGTGCCAGCTCAGGGGACATCAACACTGAAGCTTTCTTT. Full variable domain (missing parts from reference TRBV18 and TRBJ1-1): NAGVMQNPRHLVRRRGQEARLRCSPMKGHSHVYWYRQLPEEGLKFMVYLQKENIIDESGMPKERFSAEFPKEGPSILRIQQVVRGDSAAYFCASSGDINTEAFFGQGTRLTVV.

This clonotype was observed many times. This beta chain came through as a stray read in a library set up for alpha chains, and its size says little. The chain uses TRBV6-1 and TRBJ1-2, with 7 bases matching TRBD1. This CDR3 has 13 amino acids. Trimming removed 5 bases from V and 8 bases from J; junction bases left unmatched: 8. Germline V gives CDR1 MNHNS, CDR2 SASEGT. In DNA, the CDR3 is TGTGCCAGCAGTTTGACAGGGCCTGGGGGCTACACCTTC. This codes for CASSLTGPGGYTF.

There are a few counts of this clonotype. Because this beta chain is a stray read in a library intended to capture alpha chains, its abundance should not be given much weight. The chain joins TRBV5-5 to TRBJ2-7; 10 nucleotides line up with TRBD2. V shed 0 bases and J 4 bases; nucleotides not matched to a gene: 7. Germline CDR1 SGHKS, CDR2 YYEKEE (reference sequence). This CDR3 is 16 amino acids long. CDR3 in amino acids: CASSLAQAGGNYEQYF. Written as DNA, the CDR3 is TGTGCCAGCAGCTTGGCCCAAGCGGGGGGGAATTACGAGCAGTACTTC.

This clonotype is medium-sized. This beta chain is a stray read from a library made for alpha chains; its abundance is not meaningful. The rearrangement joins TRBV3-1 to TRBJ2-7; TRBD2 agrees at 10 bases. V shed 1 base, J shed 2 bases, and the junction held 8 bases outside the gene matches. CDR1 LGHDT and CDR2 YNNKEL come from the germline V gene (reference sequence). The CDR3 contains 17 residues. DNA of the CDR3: TGTGCCAGCAGCCAAGGGTTGGTAGCGGGGGGTACCTACGAGCAGTACTTC. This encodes CASSQGLVAGGTYEQYF.

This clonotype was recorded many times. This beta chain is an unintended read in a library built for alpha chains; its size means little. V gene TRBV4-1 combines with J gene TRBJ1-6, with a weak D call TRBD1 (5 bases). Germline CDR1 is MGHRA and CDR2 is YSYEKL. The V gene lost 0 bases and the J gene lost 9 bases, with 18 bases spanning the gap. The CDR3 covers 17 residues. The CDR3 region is CASSQERGGADASPLHF. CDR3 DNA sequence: TGCGCCAGCAGCCAAGAAAGGGGCGGCGCGGACGCTTCACCCCTCCACTTT.